One sample yielded the 9 T cell receptor beta chains listed below, sequenced in a study of T cells in Graves' hyperthyroidism and ophthalmopathy (dated by TCRdb to 2018 to 2020). The receptor library was made with multiplex PCR. TCRdb lists the instrument as Illumina HiSeq 2000. Amplification of TCR beta CDR3 regions was carried out from RNA transcripts. A first-round RT-PCR of the TCR CDR3 used the HTBI primer set with the Qiagen OneStep RT-PCR kit. Using fastp trimming at Q25 and MiXCR clonotype assembly, TCRdb reanalyzed the public sequencing data and kept in-frame beta chains. Every distinct CDR3 protein forms one entry, paired with its most common genes and DNA. Here the sample has under 350,000 distinct CDR3 sequences; roughly 20% occur a single time. The ten largest account for about 53% of the sample. Material: blood. The receptor set was obtained from a woman aged 45-65 years with Graves' hyperthyroidism.

This clonotype was observed a few times. The chain has TRBV28 and TRBJ2-5; tentatively, D is TRBD1 (5 bases). The CDR3 is 18 residues long. V was shortened by 6 bases and J by 4 bases, with 27 bases between the two germline ends. Germline loops: CDR1 MDHEN, CDR2 SYDVKM. The CDR3 is CASSPLGAGYISTETQYF. Written as DNA, the CDR3 is TGTGCCAGCAGCCCCCTTGGGGCAGGGTACATTTCTACAGAGACCCAGTACTTC.

J is TRBJ2-3 and V is TRBV5-1, with TRBD2 identical over 9 bases. There are 18 residues in the CDR3. CDR1 is SGHRS, CDR2 YFSETQ, per germline. Trimming removed 0 bases from V and 2 bases from J; junction bases left unmatched: 10. DNA for the CDR3: TGCGCCAGCAGCTTGGACCCGATTAGCGGGAGTTTCACAGATACGCAGTATTTT. It yields the protein CASSLDPISGSFTDTQYF.

This clonotype was observed a handful of times. The J gene is TRBJ2-1, the V gene TRBV29-1; 9 bases agree with TRBD1. This CDR3 region has 15 residues. The junction had 10 bases not matched to a gene; V was cut back by 2 bases and J by 8 bases. The germline CDR1 and CDR2 sequences are SQVTM and ANQGSEA. This chain's CDR3 is CSVEPRQGVSDEQFF. In nucleotides, the CDR3 is TGCAGCGTTGAACCAAGACAGGGGGTCTCAGATGAGCAGTTCTTC.

The chain carries TRBV7-2 and TRBJ1-6; TRBD1 agrees at 8 bases. The germline gives CDR1 SGHTA, CDR2 FQGNSA. The CDR3 has 14 amino acids. Trimming at V came to 3 bases and at J to 14 bases, leaving 9 bases not matched to a gene. CDR3 amino acids: CASSFAQDRASLHF. CDR3 nucleotides: TGTGCCAGCAGCTTTGCCCAGGACAGGGCCTCCCTCCACTTT.

Many counts were recorded for this clonotype. V and J are TRBV28 and TRBJ1-1; D ambiguous. The CDR3 has 15 amino acids. Deletions cut 7 bases from V and 1 base from J, with 16 bases between. CDR1 MDHEN and CDR2 SYDVKM come from the germline V gene. The chain's CDR3 is CASINTPGSNTEAFF. Here the CDR3 DNA reads TGTGCCAGCATTAATACCCCGGGGTCGAACACTGAAGCTTTCTTT.

This clonotype has at least ten counts. The chain joins TRBV6-1 to TRBJ2-1; 9 nucleotides line up with TRBD2. This CDR3 is 15 amino acids long. The J segment lost 4 bases and the V segment lost 5 bases, leaving 6 bases of the junction unmatched. CDR1 MNHNS and CDR2 SASEGT come from the germline V gene. CDR3 region: CASSYAGGVYNEQFF. CDR3 coding DNA: TGTGCCAGCAGTTATGCGGGGGGGGTTTACAATGAGCAGTTCTTC.

This clonotype was seen many times. Written as DNA, the CDR3 is TGTGCCAGCAGCCCTAGTCGTACAGGGGGCAATGAGCAGTTCTTC. It specifies CASSPSRTGGNEQFF. J is TRBJ2-1 and V is TRBV7-2; 8 bases fit TRBD1. The germline V gene has CDR1 SGHTA and CDR2 FQGNSA. V shed 5 bases, J shed 6 bases, and the junction held 9 bases outside the gene matches. The CDR3 is 15 residues long.

The CDR3: CASSIDRQVYEQYF. In DNA, the CDR3 is TGTGCCAGTAGTATAGATCGACAAGTCTACGAGCAGTACTTC. This chain links TRBV19 with TRBJ2-7, with unresolved D. V was clipped by 0 bases and J by 3 bases, with 9 bases between them. This CDR3 contains 14 residues. Per the germline V gene, CDR1 is LNHDA and CDR2 is SQIVND (reference sequence).

This clonotype was seen only a few times. The junction and the germline gene differ at one end; a read error may be behind it. This rearrangement joins TRBV7-9 to TRBJ2-1, with D unclear. This CDR3 comprises 13 residues. CDR1 and CDR2 from the germline V gene are SEHNR and FQNEAQ (reference sequence). Here the CDR3 DNA reads TGTGCCAGCAGCTTAGTAGGCTACCATGAGCAGTTCTTC. It encodes CASSLVGYHEQFF.